The 27 T cell receptor beta chains reported below all come from one sample, sequenced in a study of OX40 agonist ivuxolimab in advanced cancers. Data came from immunoSEQ multiplex PCR; TCRdb stores just in-frame clones and leaves some out. The sample has about 66,000 clones, about 90% seen once. The material sequenced was CD4+ or CD8+ T cells sorted from blood, taken in a trial of the OX40 agonist ivuxolimab. The receptors derive from an adult with an advanced solid tumor such as melanoma, head and neck, liver or kidney cancer.

The chain employs TRBV28 and TRBJ2-1, with 11 bases lining up with TRBD1. Germline V gives CDR1 MDHEN, CDR2 SYDVKM. Germline trimming cut 6 bases from V and 3 bases from J; bases unmatched to any gene: 10. The CDR3 covers 17 residues. In DNA, the CDR3 is TGTGCCAGCAGACCCTCGGCCGGGACAGGGGGCTACAATGAGCAGTTCTTC. Protein: CASRPSAGTGGYNEQFF.

The V call is TRBV27, the J call TRBJ2-3, with TRBD2 identical over 13 bases. Germline CDR1 reads MNHEY; CDR2 reads SMNVEV (reference sequence). This CDR3 comprises 17 residues. The ends lost 6 bases at V and 2 bases at J; junction bases unmatched: 8. CDR3 amino acids: CASSRPGLAGNTDTQYF. In nucleotides, the CDR3 is TGTGCCAGCAGCCGACCGGGACTAGCGGGGAACACAGATACGCAGTATTTT.

The V call is TRBV18, the J call TRBJ2-5, with 8 bases that match TRBD1. From germline, CDR1 is KGHSH and CDR2 LQKENI. The V gene end was trimmed by 3 bases and the J gene end by 0 bases; junction bases not matched to a gene: 6. The CDR3 spans 16 residues. This CDR3 is CASSPGQELYQETQYF. CDR3 coding DNA: TGTGCCAGCTCACCGGGACAGGAGCTGTACCAAGAGACCCAGTACTTC.

This chain uses TRBV6-5 with TRBJ1-1; TRBD1 might be the D (6 bases). CDR1 and CDR2 (germline): MNHEY, SVGAGI. Trimming took 4 bases from V and 4 from J, leaving 13 bases between them. The CDR3 consists of 14 residues. CDR3 sequence: CASSSSTGLTEAFF. The CDR3, as DNA: TGTGCCAGCAGTTCGAGTACAGGGCTCACTGAAGCTTTCTTT.

The genes are TRBV19 and TRBJ1-5; D possibly corresponds to TRBD1 (5 bases). The germline gives CDR1 LNHDA, CDR2 SQIVND (reference sequence). V gave up 3 bases and J gave up 3 bases, with 9 bases separating them. The CDR3 runs to 14 residues. CDR3 amino acids: CASSISGNNQPQHF. For the CDR3, the DNA is TGTGCCAGTAGTATCTCAGGGAACAATCAGCCCCAGCATTTT. Looking up the rest from reference TRBV19 and TRBJ1-5 gives the full variable domain: DGGITQSPKYLFRKEGQNVTLSCEQNLNHDAMYWYRQDPGQGLRLIYYSQIVNDFQKGDIAEGYSVSREKKESFPLTVTSAQKNPTAFYLCASSISGNNQPQHFGDGTRLSIL.

This chain joins TRBV14 and TRBJ1-2; maybe TRBD1 (5 bases). Germline V gene lookup returns CDR1 SGHDN and CDR2 FVKESK. Trimming removed 1 base from V and 5 bases from J, with 14 bases in between. This CDR3 has 15 amino acids. Here the CDR3 DNA reads TGTGCCAGCAGCCAAGTCCGCACAGGAGGATATGGCTACACCTTC. Its translation: CASSQVRTGGYGYTF. The variable domain in full, with the rest retrieved from reference TRBV14 and TRBJ1-2, is EAGVTQFPSHSVIEKGQTVTLRCDPISGHDNLYWYRRVMGKEIKFLLHFVKESKQDESGMPNNRFLAERTGGTYSTLKVQPAELEDSGVYFCASSQVRTGGYGYTFGSGTRLTVV.

This chain's CDR3 is CASSQIAGSYNEQFF. CDR3 in DNA: TGTGCCAGCAGCCAGATAGCGGGATCATACAATGAGCAGTTCTTC. This chain uses TRBV7-3 with TRBJ2-1; 8 bases fit TRBD2. CDR1 is SGHTA, CDR2 FQGTGA, per germline. The J segment lost 4 bases and the V segment lost 5 bases, leaving 7 bases of the junction unmatched. The CDR3 length is 15 residues. Supplemented by reference TRBV7-3 and TRBJ2-1, the full variable domain reads GAGVSQTPSNKVTEKGKYVELRCDPISGHTALYWYRQSLGQGPEFLIYFQGTGAADDSGLPNDRFFAVRPEGSVSTLKIQRTERGDSAVYLCASSQIAGSYNEQFFGPGTRLTVL.

The chain joins TRBV5-4 to TRBJ1-1, with TRBD1 matching over 10 bases. The germline CDR1 and CDR2 sequences are SGHNT and YYREEE (reference sequence). CDR3 length: 13 residues. The J segment lost 5 bases and the V segment lost 4 bases, leaving 2 bases of the junction unmatched. CDR3 loop: CASSLDRGTEAFF. The CDR3 DNA follows: TGTGCCAGCAGCCTGGACAGGGGGACTGAAGCTTTCTTT.

The chain uses TRBV25-1 and TRBJ2-1; 8 bases line up with TRBD1. Germline CDR1 is MGHDK and CDR2 is SYGVNS. CDR3 length equals 13 residues. Losses at the gene ends were 7 bases for V and 8 bases for J; bases not matched to a gene: 7. CDR3 DNA sequence: TGTGCCAGCACCCAGGGGGCTTCTCATGAGCAGTTCTTC. It yields the protein CASTQGASHEQFF.

CDR3 region: CASKRDRPSQETQYF. The DNA of the CDR3 is TGTGCCAGCAAGAGGGACAGGCCTTCCCAAGAGACCCAGTACTTC. V and J are TRBV2 and TRBJ2-5, with 8 bases fitting TRBD1. From germline, CDR1 is SNHLY and CDR2 FYNNEI. The trim removed 7 bases at V and 1 base at J, leaving 8 bases unmatched. The CDR3 spans 15 residues.

The chain recombines TRBV19 with TRBJ1-5; no reliable D call. V dropped 6 bases and J dropped 2 bases, with 11 bases sitting between them. Germline CDR1 and CDR2: LNHDA and SQIVND (reference sequence). This CDR3 is 14 amino acids long. The CDR3 spells CASRVGAGNQPQHF. The CDR3 DNA sequence: TGTGCCAGTAGGGTTGGTGCAGGCAATCAGCCCCAGCATTTT. Using reference TRBV19 and TRBJ1-5 for the parts outside the CDR3, the full variable domain is DGGITQSPKYLFRKEGQNVTLSCEQNLNHDAMYWYRQDPGQGLRLIYYSQIVNDFQKGDIAEGYSVSREKKESFPLTVTSAQKNPTAFYLCASRVGAGNQPQHFGDGTRLSIL.

The J gene is TRBJ1-3, the V gene TRBV5-1; D remains unclear. The CDR3 is made up of 16 amino acids. The ends were cut back, 0 bases at V and 0 bases at J, with 10 bases in the middle. Germline loops: CDR1 SGHRS, CDR2 YFSETQ. CDR3 loop: CASSLASTSSGNTIYF. The DNA of the CDR3 is TGCGCCAGCAGCTTGGCCAGTACCAGCTCTGGAAACACCATATATTTT. Full variable domain (remainder filled in from reference TRBV5-1 and TRBJ1-3): KAGVTQTPRYLIKTRGQQVTLSCSPISGHRSVSWYQQTPGQGLQFLFEYFSETQRNKGNFPGRFSGRQFSNSRSEMNVSTLELGDSALYLCASSLASTSSGNTIYFGEGSWLTVV.

This clone was counted only a few times. V usage is TRBV11-3 and J usage is TRBJ2-2, with D hard to call. The germline V gene has CDR1 SGHNT and CDR2 YENEEA. The CDR3 covers 13 residues. V lost 3 bases to trimming and J lost 8 bases, with 10 bases between them. The CDR3 loop is CASSLRDPGELFF. CDR3 in DNA: TGTGCCAGCAGCTTGAGAGACCCGGGGGAGCTGTTTTTT.

The chain uses TRBV19 and TRBJ2-3; D might be TRBD1 (5 bases). Germline loops: CDR1 LNHDA, CDR2 SQIVND (reference sequence). This CDR3 spans 11 amino acids. The V end lost 7 bases, the J end lost 4 bases, and 6 bases lay between the germline ends. CDR3 loop: CASTGSDTQYF. As DNA, the CDR3 is TGTGCCAGTACAGGGTCAGATACGCAGTATTTT.

Here the CDR3 DNA reads TGTGCCGCGGGAAATAGCGGGAGGGGAGCCTACGAGCAGTACTTC. It yields the protein CAAGNSGRGAYEQYF. This rearrangement joins TRBV30 to TRBJ2-7; 11 nucleotides match TRBD2. The CDR3 loop spans 15 amino acids. J was trimmed by 2 bases and V by 8 bases; bases with no gene match: 11. The germline CDR1 and CDR2 sequences are GTSNPN and SVGIG (reference sequence).

In nucleotides, the CDR3 is TGTGCCAGCAGCTCGGGACAGACGATGAACACTGAAGCTTTCTTT. Protein product: CASSSGQTMNTEAFF. The chain recombines TRBV5-4 with TRBJ1-1; 7 nucleotides match TRBD1. The CDR3 length is 15 residues. V gave up 3 bases and J gave up 0 bases; unmatched junction bases: 5. Looked up from germline, CDR1 is SGHNT and CDR2 is YYREEE (reference sequence).

The rearrangement links TRBV15 to TRBJ2-5; tentatively, D is TRBD1 or TRBD2 (5 bases each). Germline lookup yields CDR1 LNHNV and CDR2 YYDKDF (reference sequence). The V end was cut by 0 bases, the J end by 7 bases, with 18 bases between. The CDR3 spans 16 residues. CDR3 region: CATSRDKGTASATQYF. The CDR3 DNA sequence: TGTGCCACCAGCAGAGATAAAGGGACGGCCTCCGCGACCCAGTACTTC.

The genes are TRBV28 and TRBJ1-6, with D maybe TRBD1 (5 bases). With 5 bases removed from V and 7 bases from J, the gap between germline ends came to 9 bases. The CDR3 runs 13 residues. Per germline, CDR1 MDHEN and CDR2 SYDVKM. The CDR3 here is CASSASGNSPLHF. In DNA, the CDR3 is TGTGCCAGCAGTGCCTCAGGGAATTCACCCCTCCACTTT.

V usage is TRBV28 and J usage is TRBJ1-5; D uncertain. The V gene's germline CDR1 is MDHEN and CDR2 SYDVKM. The CDR3 has 16 amino acids. Trimming took off 1 base at V and 4 bases at J, with 14 bases between the two ends. The CDR3, as DNA: TGTGCCAGCAGTTTATTTCGGGTTCTAGTGAATCAGCCCCAGCATTTT. Residues: CASSLFRVLVNQPQHF.

Comment on this clone: The same CDR3 also results from other DNA sequences found in this sample. This chain links TRBV2 with TRBJ1-5; D unclear. CDR1 and CDR2 (germline): SNHLY, FYNNEI. The CDR3 sequence is 12 residues long. The V end lost 5 bases, the J end lost 1 base, and 3 bases lay between the germline ends. This chain's CDR3 is CASSRSNQPQHF. In DNA form, the CDR3 reads TGTGCCAGCAGTAGAAGCAATCAGCCCCAGCATTTT.

The CDR3 spells CATSRTSRDRGYGNYGYTF. In DNA form, the CDR3 reads TGTGCCACCAGCAGAACCTCCCGGGACAGGGGATATGGAAACTATGGCTACACCTTC. The chain is built from TRBV15 and TRBJ1-2; TRBD1 agrees at 10 bases. The CDR3 covers 19 residues. Germline V lookup: CDR1 LNHNV, CDR2 YYDKDF (reference sequence). Trimming cost V 2 bases and J 2 bases; bases outside gene matches: 14.

V usage is TRBV5-1 and J usage is TRBJ2-7; TRBD1 might be the D (5 bases). The V end lost 0 bases, the J end lost 2 bases, and 12 bases lay between the germline ends. The length of the CDR3 is 15 residues. CDR1 and CDR2 from the germline V gene are SGHRS and YFSETQ. DNA of the CDR3: TGCGCCAGCAGCTTGGAGGGGTCCCCGACCTACGAGCAGTACTTC. Translated: CASSLEGSPTYEQYF.

The chain joins TRBV28 to TRBJ2-7, with D possibly being TRBD2 (5 bases). The CDR3 contains 14 residues. CDR1 is MDHEN, CDR2 SYDVKM, per germline. Trimming shortened V by 6 bases and J by 5 bases, and 17 bases separated the two germline ends. CDR3 sequence: CASRVTTPGNEQYF. The CDR3 DNA reads as TGTGCCAGCAGGGTGACAACCCCCGGGAACGAGCAGTACTTC.

J is TRBJ2-5 and V is TRBV18; TRBD1 matches at 8 bases. Germline V lookup: CDR1 KGHSH, CDR2 LQKENI. CDR3 size: 13 residues. V was clipped by 6 bases and J by 4 bases; unmatched bases: 4. The CDR3 bases are TGTGCCAGCTCCCCGGACAGGGCAGAGACCCAGTACTTC. This gives the protein CASSPDRAETQYF.

This rearrangement joins TRBV11-2 to TRBJ2-7; D possibly corresponds to TRBD1 (5 bases). This CDR3 contains 14 residues. Germline CDR1 is SGHAT and CDR2 is FQNNGV. Trimming took off 5 bases at V and 5 bases at J, with 16 bases between the two ends. In DNA, the CDR3 is TGTGCCAGCAGCAGCAGGGCAGGGTTAAACGAGCAGTACTTC. Translation gives CASSSRAGLNEQYF.

The chain joins TRBV6-4 to TRBJ2-1, with a tentative D call TRBD2 (5 bases). CDR3 length: 15 residues. CDR1 MRHNA and CDR2 SNTAGT come from the germline V gene. Trimming left V 5 bases short and J 0 bases short, with 11 bases between. The CDR3 sequence is CASSSDYTSYNEQFF. CDR3 nucleotides: TGTGCCAGCAGTTCCGACTATACCTCCTACAATGAGCAGTTCTTC.

This chain links TRBV5-4 with TRBJ1-2, with D hard to call. Germline V lookup: CDR1 SGHNT, CDR2 YYREEE (reference sequence). Between the trimmed V and J ends, which lost 1 base and 4 bases, there was a span of 8 bases. This CDR3 has 13 amino acids. In DNA form, the CDR3 reads TGTGCCAGCAGCTTGATTGGGAGCTATGGCTACACCTTC. Amino acid sequence: CASSLIGSYGYTF.